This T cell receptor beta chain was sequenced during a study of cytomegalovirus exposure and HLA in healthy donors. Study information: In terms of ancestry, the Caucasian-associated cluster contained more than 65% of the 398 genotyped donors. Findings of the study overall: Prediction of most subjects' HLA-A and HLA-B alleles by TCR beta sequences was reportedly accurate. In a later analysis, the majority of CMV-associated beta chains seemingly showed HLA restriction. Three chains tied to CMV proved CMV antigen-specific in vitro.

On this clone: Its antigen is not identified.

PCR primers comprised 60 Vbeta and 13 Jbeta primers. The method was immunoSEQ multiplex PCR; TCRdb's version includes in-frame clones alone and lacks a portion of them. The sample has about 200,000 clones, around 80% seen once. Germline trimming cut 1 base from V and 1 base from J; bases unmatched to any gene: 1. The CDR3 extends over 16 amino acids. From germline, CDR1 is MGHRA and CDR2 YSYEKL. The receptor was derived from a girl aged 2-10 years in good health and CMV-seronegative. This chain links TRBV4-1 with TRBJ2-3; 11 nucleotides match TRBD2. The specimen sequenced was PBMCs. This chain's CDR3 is CASSQGSGRGTDTQYF. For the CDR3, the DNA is TGCGCCAGCAGCCAAGGTAGCGGGAGGGGCACAGATACGCAGTATTTT.